There are a few counts of the clone carrying this TCR beta chain. This entry comes from a study of glioma-infiltrating T cells after dendritic cell vaccination. The overall study: Samples are from glioblastoma patients in Phase I and II dendritic cell vaccine trials.

Trimming shortened V by 1 base and J by 5 bases, and 14 bases separated the two germline ends. CDR3 size: 15 residues. CDR1 and CDR2 from the germline V gene are SGHDT and YYEEEE. Libraries were prepared by immunoSEQ multiplex PCR; TCRdb keeps only in-frame clonotypes and omits some of them. The profile shows 75,000 to 100,000 clones, 75% to 85% of them singletons. All glioblastoma patients lacked an isocitrate dehydrogenase mutation. The receptor was isolated from a human donor with glioblastoma. The chain has TRBV5-6 and TRBJ2-3, with TRBD2 as a possible D gene (5 bases). This specimen was blood, taken before dendritic cell vaccination. The DNA of the CDR3 is TGTGCCAGCAGCTTGTTGTCCGGGGTAGGAGATACGCAGTATTTT. This translates into CASSLLSGVGDTQYF.